Presented here are 13 T cell receptor beta chains from one specimen sequenced in a study of blood T cell repertoires in COVID-19. Clones were read by immunoSEQ multiplex PCR, and TCRdb kept only the in-frame ones, dropping some. Here the sample spans a few hundred thousand clones, approximately 89% being singletons. Sequenced sample: peripheral blood. The receptors here all came from a woman aged 30 to 39 with COVID-19, enrolled during active disease.

The table lists this clone with a count of one. This sequence joins TRBV5-6 and TRBJ2-7; TRBD2 aligns across 7 bases. The CDR3 sequence is 17 residues long. The trim removed 4 bases at V and 3 bases at J, leaving 16 bases unmatched. The germline CDR1 and CDR2 sequences are SGHDT and YYEEEE. CDR3 DNA: TGTGCCAGCAGCCCGGTGGGGGAGCGGGACCCGCACTACGAGCAGTACTTC. It codes for CASSPVGERDPHYEQYF. The entire variable domain, with the rest obtained from reference TRBV5-6 and TRBJ2-7, is as follows: DAGVTQSPTHLIKTRGQQVTLRCSPKSGHDTVSWYQQALGQGPQFIFQYYEEEERQRGNFPDRFSGHQFPNYSSELNVNALLLGDSALYLCASSPVGERDPHYEQYFGPGTRLTVT.

J is TRBJ2-5 and V is TRBV27; 9 bases line up with TRBD2. Per germline, CDR1 MNHEY and CDR2 SMNVEV (reference sequence). Trimming removed 2 bases from V and 3 bases from J; junction bases left unmatched: 7. The CDR3 is 16 residues long. The CDR3 sequence is CASSLRAGGPEETQYF. Here the CDR3 DNA reads TGTGCCAGCAGTTTACGGGCGGGAGGGCCGGAAGAGACCCAGTACTTC.

This clone occurred once. The V gene is TRBV3-1 (or the pseudogene TRBV3-2), the J gene TRBJ2-5; D is perhaps TRBD1 (6 bases). Trimming pared 2 bases from V and 4 bases from J, leaving 11 bases between. Germline CDR1 LGHDT, CDR2 YNNKEL (reference sequence). The CDR3 extends over 14 amino acids. The CDR3 spells CASSQSHRAETQYF. The CDR3 nucleotides read TGTGCCAGCAGCCAAAGCCACAGGGCAGAGACCCAGTACTTC.

V is TRBV6-5 and J is TRBJ2-5; D not resolved. The CDR3 is made up of 16 amino acids. V was shortened by 2 bases and J by 4 bases, with 17 bases between the two germline ends. Germline V gene sequence: CDR1 MNHEY, CDR2 SVGAGI. The CDR3 coding sequence is TGTGCCAGCAGTTACCAACGAGACGCATGGAGAGAGACCCAGTACTTC. Protein: CASSYQRDAWRETQYF.

The chain carries TRBV10-3 and TRBJ2-5; 14 nucleotides agree with TRBD2. Germline values: CDR1 ENHRY, CDR2 SYGVKD. V trimming: 0 bases; J trimming: 4 bases; junction bases outside the gene matches: 4. There are 17 residues in the CDR3. In DNA form, the CDR3 reads TGTGCCATCAGTGAGTCGGGGACTAGCGGGAGTGGAGAGACCCAGTACTTC. It yields the protein CAISESGTSGSGETQYF.

This clone was recorded once. This rearrangement joins TRBV5-1 to TRBJ2-1; 9 nucleotides agree with TRBD1. V lost 3 bases, J lost 5 bases, and 0 bases stayed unmatched. Germline-derived CDR1 and CDR2 are SGHRS and YFSETQ. CDR3 length equals 13 residues. CDR3 sequence (DNA): TGCGCCAGCAGCTGGACAGGGGACAATGAGCAGTTCTTC. Its translation is CASSWTGDNEQFF.

V gene TRBV25-1 combines with J gene TRBJ2-2, with 8 nucleotides matching TRBD1. J gave up 1 base and V 6 bases, and 1 base lay outside the gene matches. Germline CDR1 MGHDK, CDR2 SYGVNS. The CDR3 covers 14 residues. DNA for the CDR3: TGTGCCAGCAGGGACAGGGTGAACACCGGGGAGCTGTTTTTT. It encodes CASRDRVNTGELFF.

This chain uses TRBV20-1 with TRBJ1-2, with D uncertain. This CDR3 region has 11 residues. Germline assignment: CDR1 DFQATT and CDR2 SNEGSKA (reference sequence). V lost 6 bases, J lost 8 bases, and 13 bases lay in between. The CDR3 reads CSAETQRGYTF. CDR3 bases: TGCAGTGCGGAGACCCAGAGAGGCTACACCTTC.

The V call is TRBV2, the J call TRBJ1-1, with 7 bases lining up with TRBD1. The V segment lost 2 bases and the J segment 7 bases; nucleotides outside the gene matches: 10. This CDR3 comprises 15 residues. Germline CDR1 reads SNHLY; CDR2 reads FYNNEI. DNA of the CDR3: TGTGCCAGCAGTGAATCGGGGACAGAAGGGGGTGAAGCTTTCTTT. This encodes CASSESGTEGGEAFF.

This sequence joins TRBV11-2 and TRBJ2-1; a possible D gene is TRBD2 (5 bases). This CDR3 has 15 residues. Germline loops: CDR1 SGHAT, CDR2 FQNNGV. V lost 2 bases to trimming and J lost 0 bases, with 8 bases between them. CDR3 sequence reads: CASSLRGFSYNEQFF. The CDR3 nucleotides are TGTGCCAGCAGCTTAAGAGGGTTCTCCTACAATGAGCAGTTCTTC.

This clone appeared a few times. This sequence joins TRBV4-1 and TRBJ2-7; 8 bases are shared with TRBD2. The junction had 3 bases not matched to a gene; V was cut back by 1 base and J by 1 base. The CDR3 totals 15 residues. Germline CDR1 is MGHRA and CDR2 is YSYEKL. The CDR3 DNA reads as TGCGCCAGCAGCCAAGGACTAGCGCAGTCCTACGAGCAGTACTTC. This gives the protein CASSQGLAQSYEQYF.

V usage is TRBV19 and J usage is TRBJ1-1, with 8 bases aligning to TRBD1. This CDR3 region has 15 residues. J gave up 5 bases and V 1 base, and 6 bases lay outside the gene matches. In germline, CDR1 is LNHDA, CDR2 SQIVND (reference sequence). The CDR3, as DNA: TGTGCCAGTAGTATAGGGACAGGGTACGCGACTGAAGCTTTCTTT. Translated: CASSIGTGYATEAFF.

V gene TRBV3-1 (or the pseudogene TRBV3-2) combines with J gene TRBJ2-3; 12 bases match TRBD2. V dropped 2 bases and J dropped 5; count of bases not matched to a gene: 11. The CDR3 is made up of 18 amino acids. The V gene's germline CDR1 is LGHDT and CDR2 YNNKEL (reference sequence). The CDR3 spells CASSQLGLAGKDRDTQYF. CDR3 nucleotides: TGTGCCAGCAGCCAACTCGGACTAGCGGGAAAAGACCGAGATACGCAGTATTTT.